Listed here is a single T cell receptor (beta chain). Seattle enrolled patients during active infection and tracked them longitudinally. Per the germline V gene, CDR1 is GTSNPN and CDR2 is SVGIG (reference sequence). This CDR3 has 13 residues. The V gene lost 4 bases and the J gene lost 3 bases, with 10 bases spanning the gap. Original analysis: Estimation of nucleated cell counts relied on the amplification of reference gene primers. This table comes from immunoSEQ multiplex PCR, and its TCRdb copy is limited to in-frame clones, with some not included. The V and J calls and clone size are taken from that table; D and trimming were inferred from the DNA. The table lists about 120,000 clones, about 90% of them singletons, with about 3.8% in the top ten. This sample was included in a study of blood T cell repertoires in COVID-19. Study-level background: Acute-phase and convalescent COVID-19 samples originated in the United States, Italy and Spain. Sources were T cells, B-cell-depleted T cells, or PBMCs; the material itself was cDNA or gDNA.

The chain joins TRBV30 to TRBJ1-5; D is unresolved. The sample was peripheral blood. This sequence was found in a woman aged 60-75 years with COVID-19, enrolled during active disease. CDR3 DNA sequence: TGTGCCTGGAATGGACGGGACAATCAGCCCCAGCATTTT. Its translation: CAWNGRDNQPQHF.